These T cell receptor beta chains were read from a single sample in a study of shared clonotypes between healthy human individuals. Data came from immunoSEQ multiplex PCR; TCRdb stores just in-frame clones and leaves some out. The sample records about 2.4 million clones, roughly 92% being singletons. Material: naive CD4+ T cells sorted from blood. The receptors stem from a man aged 18-30 years in good health. CDR3s include the opening cysteine and the closing phenylalanine or tryptophan. The D gene is left open where the match is weak. Size tells how often a clone was seen (once, few, many) or the class of an expanded clone, and some rows leave it out.

j_call: TRBJ2-1; clone_size: .; d_call: .; v_call: TRBV6-6; cdr3_aa: CASSKTRNEQFF; cdr3_nt: TGTGCCAGCAGCAAAACTAGGAATGAGCAGTTCTTC
j_call: TRBJ1-2; clone_size: .; d_call: TRBD1; v_call: TRBV28; cdr3_aa: CASSSLRGTEESYGYTF; cdr3_nt: TGTGCCAGCAGTTCATTACGAGGGACAGAGGAGAGCTATGGCTACACCTTC
j_call: TRBJ1-4; clone_size: .; d_call: TRBD1; v_call: TRBV9; cdr3_aa: CASSPRTGGREKLFF; cdr3_nt: TGTGCCAGCAGCCCACGGACAGGGGGCCGGGAAAAACTGTTTTTT
j_call: TRBJ1-2; clone_size: .; d_call: .; v_call: TRBV6-1; cdr3_aa: CASSEGRGPLRGYTF; cdr3_nt: TGTGCCAGCAGTGAAGGCAGGGGACCACTCAGGGGCTACACCTTC
j_call: TRBJ1-1; clone_size: .; d_call: .; v_call: TRBV7-9; cdr3_aa: CASSFGGEAFF; cdr3_nt: TGTGCCAGCAGCTTTGGGGGGGAAGCTTTCTTT
j_call: TRBJ1-5; clone_size: .; d_call: .; v_call: TRBV15; cdr3_aa: CATGRDTVSQPQHF; cdr3_nt: TGTGCCACCGGCAGAGATACTGTCAGTCAGCCCCAGCATTTT
j_call: TRBJ1-4; clone_size: .; d_call: .; v_call: TRBV7-9; cdr3_aa: CASRPLGGNEKLFF; cdr3_nt: TGTGCCAGCAGGCCTCTGGGGGGTAATGAAAAACTGTTTTTT
j_call: TRBJ1-3; clone_size: .; d_call: .; v_call: TRBV4-2; cdr3_aa: CASSQGSVKLSGNTIYF; cdr3_nt: TGTGCCAGCAGCCAAGGATCCGTGAAGCTCTCTGGAAACACCATATATTTT
j_call: TRBJ1-4; clone_size: few; d_call: .; v_call: TRBV20-1; cdr3_aa: CSAVTNEKLFF; cdr3_nt: TGCAGTGCGGTAACAAACGAAAAACTGTTTTTT
j_call: TRBJ1-1; clone_size: .; d_call: .; v_call: TRBV6-5; cdr3_aa: CASNRAGTEAFF; cdr3_nt: TGTGCCAGCAACCGGGCGGGCACTGAAGCTTTCTTT
j_call: TRBJ1-6; clone_size: .; d_call: .; v_call: TRBV5-6; cdr3_aa: CASSQDLPGTPLHF; cdr3_nt: TGTGCCAGCAGCCAAGACCTGCCCGGGACGCCCCTCCACTTT
j_call: TRBJ2-1; clone_size: .; d_call: .; v_call: TRBV19; cdr3_aa: CASSDPGLRSYNEQFF; cdr3_nt: TGTGCCAGTAGTGATCCGGGACTTCGCTCCTACAATGAGCAGTTCTTC
j_call: TRBJ2-5; clone_size: .; d_call: .; v_call: TRBV15; cdr3_aa: CATSRDRETQYF; cdr3_nt: TGTGCCACCAGCAGAGATCGGGAGACCCAGTACTTC
j_call: TRBJ1-1; clone_size: .; d_call: .; v_call: TRBV2; cdr3_aa: CASKTLLLLENTEAFF; cdr3_nt: TGTGCCAGCAAGACGCTCTTACTGTTAGAAAACACTGAAGCTTTCTTT
j_call: TRBJ2-6; clone_size: .; d_call: .; v_call: TRBV5-1; cdr3_aa: CASSLSPWTTSGANVLTF; cdr3_nt: TGCGCCAGCAGCTTGAGTCCTTGGACTACTTCTGGGGCCAACGTCCTGACTTTC
j_call: TRBJ2-7; clone_size: .; d_call: .; v_call: TRBV7-9; cdr3_aa: CASSPVGDLQYF; cdr3_nt: TGTGCCAGCAGCCCTGTGGGGGATTTGCAGTACTTC
j_call: TRBJ2-7; clone_size: .; d_call: .; v_call: TRBV19; cdr3_aa: CASSMTGPSSYEQYF; cdr3_nt: TGTGCCAGTAGTATGACAGGCCCGAGCTCCTACGAGCAGTACTTC
j_call: TRBJ2-5; clone_size: .; d_call: .; v_call: TRBV19; cdr3_aa: CASSIYRNFEYGTQYF; cdr3_nt: TGTGCCAGTAGTATCTACAGGAATTTTGAGTATGGGACCCAGTACTTC
j_call: TRBJ2-7; clone_size: .; d_call: TRBD1; v_call: TRBV5-4; cdr3_aa: CASSMGQGASEQYF; cdr3_nt: TGTGCCAGCAGCATGGGACAGGGGGCTTCCGAGCAGTACTTC
j_call: TRBJ2-7; clone_size: .; d_call: .; v_call: TRBV6-1; cdr3_aa: CASRTSAYEQYF; cdr3_nt: TGTGCCAGCAGAACAAGTGCCTACGAGCAGTACTTC
j_call: TRBJ2-7; clone_size: .; d_call: .; v_call: TRBV6-1; cdr3_aa: CASSELQKRTYEQYF; cdr3_nt: TGTGCCAGCAGTGAACTACAGAAACGCACCTACGAGCAGTACTTC
j_call: TRBJ2-7; clone_size: .; d_call: .; v_call: TRBV7-2; cdr3_aa: CASSPGQYEQYF; cdr3_nt: TGTGCCAGCAGCCCTGGACAGTACGAGCAGTACTTC
j_call: TRBJ2-3; clone_size: .; d_call: .; v_call: TRBV5-4; cdr3_aa: CASSFGQGSTDTQYF; cdr3_nt: TGTGCCAGCAGCTTTGGGCAGGGAAGTACAGATACGCAGTATTTT
j_call: TRBJ2-7; clone_size: .; d_call: .; v_call: TRBV9; cdr3_aa: CASSVVDSAYEQYF; cdr3_nt: TGTGCCAGCAGCGTAGTAGACAGTGCCTACGAGCAGTACTTC
j_call: TRBJ2-3; clone_size: .; d_call: TRBD1; v_call: TRBV29-1; cdr3_aa: CSDRGFTDTQYF; cdr3_nt: TGCAGCGACAGGGGATTCACAGATACGCAGTATTTT
j_call: TRBJ1-4; clone_size: .; d_call: TRBD1; v_call: TRBV4-1; cdr3_aa: CASSQNSGGLNEKLFF; cdr3_nt: TGCGCCAGCAGCCAAAACTCAGGGGGCTTAAATGAAAAACTGTTTTTT
j_call: TRBJ2-1; clone_size: .; d_call: TRBD2; v_call: TRBV18; cdr3_aa: CASSPGGGANNEQFF; cdr3_nt: TGTGCCAGCTCACCAGGCGGGGGGGCTAACAATGAGCAGTTCTTC
j_call: TRBJ1-2; clone_size: .; d_call: TRBD1; v_call: TRBV27; cdr3_aa: CASNPRQGLNYGYTF; cdr3_nt: TGTGCCAGCAACCCGAGACAGGGGCTTAACTATGGCTACACCTTC
j_call: TRBJ2-2; clone_size: .; d_call: .; v_call: TRBV18; cdr3_aa: CASSPPDMTGELFF; cdr3_nt: TGTGCCAGCTCACCACCTGACATGACCGGGGAGCTGTTTTTT
j_call: TRBJ2-1; clone_size: .; d_call: .; v_call: TRBV7-7; cdr3_aa: CASSLRVSSYNEQFF; cdr3_nt: TGTGCTAGCAGCTTACGTGTGAGCTCCTACAATGAGCAGTTCTTC
j_call: TRBJ2-5; clone_size: few; d_call: .; v_call: TRBV7-9; cdr3_aa: CASSLAQETQYF; cdr3_nt: TGTGCCAGCAGCTTAGCGCAGGAGACCCAGTACTTC
j_call: TRBJ1-6; clone_size: once; d_call: TRBD1; v_call: TRBV5-1; cdr3_aa: CASSLVGTGSYNSPLHF; cdr3_nt: TGCGCCAGCAGCTTGGTGGGGACAGGGTCCTATAATTCACCCCTCCACTTT
j_call: TRBJ1-4; clone_size: .; d_call: .; v_call: TRBV6-5; cdr3_aa: CASRATATNEKLFF; cdr3_nt: TGTGCCAGCAGGGCGACAGCAACTAATGAAAAACTGTTTTTT
j_call: TRBJ2-5; clone_size: .; d_call: .; v_call: TRBV28; cdr3_aa: CASSPRGGGQETQYF; cdr3_nt: TGTGCCAGCAGTCCCCGGGGAGGGGGACAAGAGACCCAGTACTTC
j_call: TRBJ1-2; clone_size: .; d_call: .; v_call: TRBV2; cdr3_aa: CASSAEYGYTF; cdr3_nt: TGTGCCAGCAGTGCCGAATATGGCTACACCTTC
j_call: TRBJ1-6; clone_size: .; d_call: .; v_call: TRBV28; cdr3_aa: CASSLWPGTVLHF; cdr3_nt: TGTGCCAGCAGTTTATGGCCCGGGACGGTGCTCCACTTT
j_call: TRBJ1-6; clone_size: once; d_call: .; v_call: TRBV5-1; cdr3_aa: CASSLAGSHNSPLHF; cdr3_nt: TGCGCCAGCAGCTTGGCGGGGTCTCATAATTCACCCCTCCACTTT
j_call: TRBJ2-1; clone_size: .; d_call: .; v_call: TRBV7-9; cdr3_aa: CASSPSDQKQFF; cdr3_nt: TGTGCCAGCAGCCCCTCAGACCAGAAGCAGTTCTTC
j_call: TRBJ2-7; clone_size: .; d_call: .; v_call: TRBV20-1; cdr3_aa: CSASRTYEQYF; cdr3_nt: TGCAGTGCTAGCCGCACCTACGAGCAGTACTTC
j_call: TRBJ2-6; clone_size: .; d_call: .; v_call: TRBV10-3; cdr3_aa: CAISEGPGRGSGANVLTF; cdr3_nt: TGTGCCATCAGTGAGGGGCCCGGAAGGGGCTCTGGGGCCAACGTCCTGACTTTC